This is a list of T cell receptor beta chains from one sample in a study of cytomegalovirus exposure and HLA in healthy donors. Profiled with immunoSEQ multiplex PCR; TCRdb holds only in-frame clones, not every one. Found here are 250,000 to 300,000 clones, around 89% of them singletons; the top ten hold approximately 0.34%. Sample: PBMCs. All receptors come from a woman in her late teens or twenties in good health and CMV-seronegative. CDR3s include the opening cysteine and the closing phenylalanine or tryptophan. The order of the fields is J gene, clone size, V gene, D gene, CDR3 protein, CDR3 DNA. D genes are given only for firm matches. Clone sizes are given selectively: once, few, many, or a class where the clone is expanded.

>TRBJ2-2|-|TRBV5-1|TRBD2
CASSPGLAGGLKSTGELFF
TGCGCCAGCAGCCCGGGACTAGCGGGGGGGCTTAAGAGCACCGGGGAGCTGTTTTTT
>TRBJ2-3|-|TRBV4-1|TRBD1
CASSQPTGGTDTQYF
TGCGCCAGCAGCCAACCCACAGGGGGCACAGATACGCAGTATTTT
>TRBJ1-5|few|TRBV19|TRBD1
CASSPGTDSNQPQHF
TGTGCCAGTAGCCCCGGGACAGATAGCAATCAGCCCCAGCATTTT
>TRBJ1-2|-|TRBV6-5|-
CASSRGESNYGYTF
TGTGCCAGCAGCCGGGGAGAGAGTAACTATGGCTACACCTTC
>TRBJ2-1|-|TRBV11-2|TRBD1
CASSSQRLPGQGPNEQFF
TGTGCCAGCAGCTCGCAGAGATTACCGGGACAGGGGCCAAATGAGCAGTTCTTC
>TRBJ2-5|-|TRBV6-5|-
CASARSQETQYF
TGTGCCAGTGCCCGTAGTCAAGAGACCCAGTACTTC
>TRBJ2-2|-|TRBV9|TRBD1
CASSATWTGWTGELFF
TGTGCCAGCAGCGCTACCTGGACAGGTTGGACCGGGGAGCTGTTTTTT
>TRBJ1-2|few|TRBV19|-
CASRTPANYGYTF
TGTGCCAGTCGGACACCGGCTAACTATGGCTACACCTTC
>TRBJ1-2|once|TRBV28|-
CASSWTDGYTF
TGTGCCAGCAGTTGGACAGATGGCTACACCTTC
>TRBJ2-7|-|TRBV27|TRBD2
CASSFLGSGDLYEQYF
TGTGCCAGCAGTTTCCTTGGTAGCGGGGATTTATACGAGCAGTACTTC
>TRBJ1-4|-|TRBV2|-
CASSARPVKNEKLFF
TGTGCCAGCAGTGCCAGGCCAGTAAAAAATGAAAAACTGTTTTTT
>TRBJ1-5|-|TRBV5-6|TRBD1
CASSLAWDRNQPQHF
TGTGCCAGCAGCTTGGCCTGGGACAGAAATCAGCCCCAGCATTTT
>TRBJ1-6|-|TRBV10-3|-
CAISESTEDNSPLHF
TGTGCCATCAGTGAGTCGACAGAAGATAATTCACCCCTCCACTTT
>TRBJ1-2|-|TRBV6-6|TRBD1
CASSSRDRAKYGYTF
TGTGCCAGCAGTAGCCGGGACAGGGCAAAGTATGGCTACACCTTC
>TRBJ1-4|-|TRBV28|TRBD1
CASSSGQGYNEKLFF
TGTGCCAGCAGTTCCGGACAGGGGTATAATGAAAAACTGTTTTTT
>TRBJ1-4|-|TRBV13|-
CASSQEPGTEDEKLFF
TGTGCCAGCAGCCAGGAGCCCGGGACTGAGGATGAAAAACTGTTTTTT
>TRBJ1-1|few|TRBV7-9|-
CASRYVNTEAFF
TGTGCCAGCAGATATGTGAACACTGAAGCTTTCTTT
>TRBJ1-3|-|TRBV4-2|-
CASSQVSTAGNTIYF
TGTGCCAGCAGCCAAGTTTCGACTGCTGGAAACACCATATATTTT
>TRBJ2-7|-|TRBV5-6|-
CASSLPTTTYEQYF
TGTGCCAGCAGCTTGCCTACGACAACCTACGAGCAGTACTTC
>TRBJ2-3|-|TRBV2|-
CASSESFTDTQYF
TGTGCCAGCAGTGAAAGCTTCACAGATACGCAGTATTTT
>TRBJ2-1|-|TRBV6-1|-
CASSEQRVTYNEQFF
TGTGCCAGCAGTGAACAACGGGTTACCTACAATGAGCAGTTCTTC
>TRBJ1-1|-|TRBV27|TRBD1
CASSPWTGVNTEAFF
TGTGCCAGCAGTCCGTGGACAGGGGTGAACACTGAAGCTTTCTTT
>TRBJ1-1|-|TRBV2|-
CASSAVMMNTEAFF
TGTGCCAGCAGTGCGGTAATGATGAACACTGAAGCTTTCTTT
>TRBJ1-1|-|TRBV5-1|TRBD1
CASSTGTEGTEAFF
TGCGCCAGCAGCACAGGGACAGAGGGTACTGAAGCTTTCTTT
>TRBJ2-7|-|TRBV7-9|-
CASSKDSPREQYF
TGTGCCAGCAGCAAAGACAGTCCACGCGAGCAGTACTTC
>TRBJ1-1|-|TRBV9|TRBD1
CASSAQGPEAFF
TGTGCCAGCAGCGCACAGGGGCCTGAAGCTTTCTTT
>TRBJ2-7|-|TRBV7-7|TRBD1
CASSLGQGATYEQYF
TGTGCTAGCAGCTTAGGTCAGGGGGCCACCTACGAGCAGTACTTC
>TRBJ2-5|-|TRBV5-1|TRBD2
CASSLAGTRLETQYF
TGCGCCAGCAGTCTAGCGGGGACGCGCCTGGAGACCCAGTACTTC
>TRBJ1-5|-|TRBV29-1|-
CSVEGASNQPQHF
TGCAGCGTTGAAGGCGCCAGCAATCAGCCCCAGCATTTT
>TRBJ1-3|-|TRBV9|-
CASSGGNSGNTIYF
TGTGCCAGCAGCGGAGGGAATTCTGGAAACACCATATATTTT
>TRBJ1-1|-|TRBV7-8|-
CASSLLFSNTEAFF
TGTGCCAGCAGCTTACTTTTCTCGAACACTGAAGCTTTCTTT
>TRBJ2-3|-|TRBV18|-
CASSPNFENTQYF
TGTGCCAGCTCACCTAATTTCGAGAATACGCAGTATTTT
>TRBJ1-6|-|TRBV28|-
CASSQRTGSYSPLHF
TGTGCCAGCAGTCAACGGACGGGGTCCTATTCACCCCTCCACTTT
>TRBJ1-4|-|TRBV13|-
CASSWTYGEGRGEKLFF
TGTGCCAGCAGCTGGACCTACGGGGAGGGCCGCGGGGAAAAACTGTTTTTT
>TRBJ2-3|-|TRBV4-1|TRBD1
CASSQDIPRTGDTDTQYF
TGCGCCAGCAGCCAAGATATCCCCAGGACAGGGGATACAGATACGCAGTATTTT
>TRBJ2-7|-|TRBV11-2|TRBD1
CASSLGGGAGYEQYF
TGTGCCAGCAGCTTAGGAGGGGGCGCCGGTTACGAGCAGTACTTC
>TRBJ2-7|few|TRBV5-6|-
CASSSDSGYEQYF
TGTGCCAGCAGCTCGGACAGCGGTTACGAGCAGTACTTC
>TRBJ1-2|-|TRBV5-4|-
CASNSLVQGGNYGYTF
TGTGCCAGCAACAGCTTAGTCCAGGGTGGAAACTATGGCTACACCTTC
>TRBJ2-1|-|TRBV28|-
CASSLTVRSRNEQFF
TGTGCCAGCAGTTTAACCGTACGGTCGCGGAATGAGCAGTTCTTC
>TRBJ1-5|few|TRBV19|-
CASNTPPNPAQHF
TGTGCCAGTAACACGCCCCCCAATCCAGCCCAGCATTTT
>TRBJ1-5|-|TRBV6-1|-
CASTSVSNQPQHF
TGTGCCAGCACGTCCGTTAGCAATCAGCCCCAGCATTTT
>TRBJ1-2|few|TRBV7-6|TRBD1
CASSLGTGWGYTF
TGTGCCAGCAGCTTAGGGACAGGGTGGGGCTACACCTTC
>TRBJ2-3|-|TRBV6-5|-
CASSYALGGGTDTQYF
TGTGCCAGCAGTTACGCCTTGGGCGGGGGCACAGATACGCAGTATTTT
>TRBJ1-1|-|TRBV5-4|-
CASSPEGLERAFF
TGTGCCAGCAGCCCGGAGGGCTTGGAGCGAGCTTTCTTT
>TRBJ1-5|-|TRBV27|-
CASSLEYSNQPQHF
TGTGCCAGCAGTTTAGAGTATAGCAATCAGCCCCAGCATTTT
>TRBJ1-2|once|TRBV5-4|TRBD1
CASSSRNTGVGGYTF
TGTGCCAGCAGCTCCCGGAATACAGGGGTGGGGGGCTACACCTTC
>TRBJ1-5|-|TRBV7-6|TRBD1
CASSTSGTGAQPQHF
TGTGCCAGCAGCACCTCCGGGACAGGTGCCCAGCCCCAGCATTTT
>TRBJ1-1|-|TRBV4-2|TRBD1
CASSQDHTRGRTGYVFTEAFF
TGTGCCAGCAGCCAAGATCACACCAGGGGTAGGACAGGGTACGTCTTCACTGAAGCTTTCTTT
>TRBJ2-1|once|TRBV5-8|TRBD2
CASSHPLRLADYNEQFF
TGTGCCAGCAGCCACCCCCTTCGGCTAGCGGACTACAATGAGCAGTTCTTC
>TRBJ1-2|-|TRBV11-3|-
CASSLVPYRGGWGYTF
TGTGCCAGCAGCTTAGTCCCCTACCGGGGAGGGTGGGGCTACACCTTC
>TRBJ1-3|once|TRBV7-2|-
CASSRGLGTGNTIYF
TGTGCCAGCAGCCGTGGGTTGGGCACTGGAAACACCATATATTTT
>TRBJ1-6|-|TRBV9|-
CASSVGGLFNSPLHF
TGTGCCAGCAGCGTAGGGGGACTGTTTAATTCACCCCTCCACTTT
>TRBJ2-7|-|TRBV2|-
CASSGQSYEQYF
TGTGCCAGCAGTGGACAGTCCTACGAGCAGTACTTC
>TRBJ2-1|-|TRBV19|-
CASSTSRGYPYNEQFF
TGTGCCAGTAGTACCTCCAGAGGGTACCCCTACAATGAGCAGTTCTTC
>TRBJ1-2|few|TRBV4-1|-
CASSQVGSEGYTF
TGCGCCAGCAGCCAAGTTGGGTCGGAGGGCTACACCTTC